These 26 T cell receptor beta chains originate from one sample sequenced in a study of tumor-infiltrating lymphocytes in primary liver carcinoma. Blood RNA was derived from unsorted whole blood, and germline DNA was extracted too. TCR beta cDNA was prepared out of roughly 0.45 ug total RNA by means of a constant-region primer. TCR beta libraries came from three nested multiplex PCR rounds using slightly modified ARM-PCR. PCR rounds one and two used TRBV1-TRBV30 forward primers with a C-beta reverse primer for 10 cycles each. TCRdb passed the multiplex PCR reads through MiXCR, listing each CDR3 protein once. The sample gives some 180,000 distinct CDR3 sequences, roughly three fifths of which show up once; around three quarters is in the top ten. The specimen was peripheral blood. These receptors were obtained from a middle-aged man with primary liver carcinoma and hepatitis B virus infection.

Details on this clonotype: One junction end disagrees with the germline gene, perhaps due to a read error. This CDR3 is CASTWGGDASYEQYF. CDR3 in DNA: TGTGCTAGCACCTGGGGCGGGGACGCCTCCTACGAGCAGTACTTC. The chain has TRBV12-3 or TRBV12-4 and TRBJ2-7, with a weak D call TRBD2 (6 bases). The CDR3 consists of 15 residues.

This sequence joins TRBV6-2 or TRBV6-3 and TRBJ2-2; 13 positions match TRBD2. CDR1 and CDR2 (germline): MNHEY, SVGEGT. Losses at the gene ends were 4 bases for V and 0 bases for J; bases not matched to a gene: 5. This CDR3 has 18 residues. The CDR3 coding sequence is TGTGCCAGCAGTTTCCAGACTAGCGGGAGGTCGAACACCGGGGAGCTGTTTTTT. Its protein is CASSFQTSGRSNTGELFF.

The sample holds one count of this clonotype. The V gene is TRBV4-1, the J gene TRBJ2-3; 10 bases match TRBD2. Germline V lookup: CDR1 MGHRA, CDR2 YSYEKL. V shed 1 base and J 3 bases; nucleotides not matched to a gene: 7. This CDR3 region has 17 residues. In nucleotides, the CDR3 is TGCGCCAGCAGCCAAGGCTCTAGCGGGAGTTGGACAGATACGCAGTATTTT. Amino acids: CASSQGSSGSWTDTQYF.

In its sample, this clonotype was seen a few times. J is TRBJ1-4 and V is TRBV29-1; 8 bases fit TRBD1. Trimming took 6 bases from V and 8 from J; bases not matched to a gene: 8. This CDR3 has 13 residues. Per the germline V gene, CDR1 is SQVTM and CDR2 is ANQGSEA. CDR3 amino acids: CSVGQGQREKLFF. The DNA of the CDR3 is TGCAGCGTCGGACAGGGACAGAGGGAAAAACTGTTTTTT.

Worth noting for this clonotype: This CDR3 is missing its conserved last phenylalanine or tryptophan, likely due to a read error. The chain is built from TRBV12-3 or TRBV12-4 and TRBJ2-7; no clear D. Between the trimmed V and J ends, which lost 6 bases and 0 bases, there was a span of 6 bases. This CDR3 region has 12 residues. As DNA, the CDR3 is TGTGCCAGCAGCCCTGGCTCCTACGAGCAGTACCTC. Translation: CASSPGSYEQYL.

This clonotype was picked up many times. The chain recombines TRBV5-5 with TRBJ2-7; D possibly corresponds to TRBD1 (5 bases). This CDR3 comprises 13 residues. The V gene's germline CDR1 is SGHKS and CDR2 YYEKEE (reference sequence). V lost 0 bases to trimming and J lost 7 bases, with 11 bases between them. The CDR3 DNA reads as TGTGCCAGCAGCTTGGATATCCAGGGAGAGCAGTACTTC. Protein product: CASSLDIQGEQYF.

The chain couples TRBV28 to TRBJ1-2; no definite D call. V lost 4 bases and J lost 4, with 7 bases in between. CDR3 length equals 12 residues. The germline CDR1 and CDR2 sequences are MDHEN and SYDVKM. CDR3 region: CASSWSLYGYTF. In DNA form, the CDR3 reads TGTGCCAGCAGTTGGTCCCTCTATGGCTACACCTTC.

This clonotype was seen more than once but under ten times. This chain joins TRBV5-4 and TRBJ1-2; 8 nucleotides line up with TRBD1. This CDR3 is built from 16 residues. Trimming removed 2 bases from V and 8 bases from J; junction bases left unmatched: 14. Germline CDR1 and CDR2: SGHNT and YYREEE (reference sequence). The CDR3 nucleotides read TGTGCCAGCAGCTTCGGACAGGGAATTAACCTGATGGGCTACACCTTC. Translating gives CASSFGQGINLMGYTF.

Of note for this clonotype: The junction differs from germline at one of its ends, possibly a read error. The chain recombines TRBV5-1 with TRBJ2-3, with a weak D call TRBD2 (5 bases). CDR1 is SGHRS, CDR2 YFSETQ, per germline. The CDR3 consists of 15 residues. CDR3: CVSSGGGSTTDTQYF. The CDR3 region has the DNA TGCGTCAGCAGCGGAGGTGGGAGCACCACAGATACGCAGTATTTT.

The chain couples TRBV5-4 to TRBJ2-5; 10 bases match TRBD1. The germline CDR1 and CDR2 sequences are SGHNT and YYREEE (reference sequence). V lost 5 bases and J lost 4; bases outside the gene matches: 8. The CDR3 extends over 15 amino acids. CDR3 bases: TGTGCCAGCAGTGTGGACAGGGGGGTTGGAGAGACCCAGTACTTC. Amino acids: CASSVDRGVGETQYF.

The chain couples TRBV6-5 to TRBJ2-1, with D possibly being TRBD1 or TRBD2 (5 bases each). V lost 3 bases to trimming and J lost 1 base, with 10 bases between them. Germline assignment: CDR1 MNHEY and CDR2 SVGAGI. This CDR3 region has 15 residues. CDR3 loop: CASSYRDLSYNEQFF. CDR3 nucleotides: TGTGCCAGCAGTTATCGGGACCTTTCCTACAATGAGCAGTTCTTC.

The chain recombines TRBV6-1 with TRBJ2-7; TRBD1 is a possible D gene (6 bases). CDR3 length: 14 amino acids. The germline gives CDR1 MNHNS, CDR2 SASEGT. V was clipped by 7 bases and J by 2 bases, with 15 bases between them. For the CDR3, the DNA is TGTGCCAGCACGAGGGGCGGACAGCCCTACGAGCAGTACTTC. Translated, it gives CASTRGGQPYEQYF.

This clonotype occurred a few times. The chain carries TRBV6-1 and TRBJ1-1; perhaps TRBD1 as D (5 bases). Germline-derived CDR1 and CDR2 are MNHNS and SASEGT. Trimming shortened V by 10 bases and J by 4 bases, and 16 bases separated the two germline ends. This CDR3 has 13 residues. Here the CDR3 DNA reads TGTGCCACCTCCCAACTGGGGGGCACTGAAGCTTTCTTT. It encodes CATSQLGGTEAFF.

The chain employs TRBV24-1 and TRBJ2-1, with 9 bases lining up with TRBD1. V lost 5 bases and J lost 1; bases outside the gene matches: 5. Germline V gene sequence: CDR1 KGHDR, CDR2 SFDVKD. The CDR3 is 16 residues long. The DNA of the CDR3 is TGTGCCACCAGTGCCCGGACAGGGGCATCCTACAATGAGCAGTTCTTC. Amino acids: CATSARTGASYNEQFF.

A remark on this clonotype: Since no conserved phenylalanine or tryptophan closes the CDR3, a read error is the likely cause. This chain connects TRBV4-1 to TRBJ2-4; D remains ambiguous. Trimming removed 4 bases from V and 6 bases from J, with 7 bases in between. Germline V gene lookup returns CDR1 MGHRA and CDR2 YSYEKL. The CDR3 extends over 12 amino acids. The CDR3 reads CASSPGGNIQYI. CDR3 coding DNA: TGCGCCAGCAGCCCTGGTGGAAACATTCAGTACATC.

This chain links TRBV30 with TRBJ2-1, with D uncertain. Germline-derived CDR1 and CDR2 are GTSNPN and SVGIG (reference sequence). This CDR3 comprises 14 residues. V lost 2 bases to trimming and J lost 7 bases, with 15 bases between them. The CDR3 nucleotides read TGTGCCTGGAGTATGGCCTACACACTTAATGAGCAGTTCTTC. Translated: CAWSMAYTLNEQFF.

CDR3 DNA sequence: TGTGCCAGCAGCCAAGGTTGGTCGGGAACCTACAATGAGCAGTTCTTC. It specifies CASSQGWSGTYNEQFF. The V call is TRBV4-2, the J call TRBJ2-1; TRBD2 is a possible D gene (5 bases). The CDR3 contains 16 residues. CDR1 is LGHNA, CDR2 YNFKEQ, per germline. Trimming took off 1 base at V and 2 bases at J, with 12 bases between the two ends.

V gene TRBV4-1 combines with J gene TRBJ1-2; D remains ambiguous. Looked up from germline, CDR1 is MGHRA and CDR2 is YSYEKL. The CDR3 covers 12 residues. The V and J ends lost 4 bases and 5 bases respectively, with 8 bases between them. CDR3 DNA: TGCGCCAGCAGCCCTTTTGGATATGGCTACACCTTC. Translating gives CASSPFGYGYTF.

The chain is built from TRBV11-2 and TRBJ2-1; perhaps TRBD2 as D (6 bases). Germline-derived CDR1 and CDR2 are SGHAT and FQNNGV. V lost 9 bases to trimming and J lost 5 bases, with 20 bases between them. The CDR3 sequence is 15 residues long. The CDR3 sequence: CASRAMTSRNNEQFF. DNA for the CDR3: TGTGCCAGTAGAGCTATGACTAGTCGGAACAATGAGCAGTTCTTC.

This clonotype occurred once. Relative to the germline gene, one junction end is altered; a read error may explain this. The chain has TRBV12-3 or TRBV12-4 and TRBJ2-1, with 11 nucleotides matching TRBD1. The CDR3 covers 15 residues. The CDR3 loop reads CASSWGQGVGDERFF. In DNA, the CDR3 is TGTGCCAGCAGTTGGGGACAGGGGGTTGGGGATGAGCGGTTCTTC.

The rearrangement joins TRBV28 to TRBJ2-1; 11 positions agree with TRBD2. The CDR3 runs 15 residues. Germline values: CDR1 MDHEN, CDR2 SYDVKM. Trimming took 7 bases from V and 7 from J; bases not matched to a gene: 9. CDR3 sequence reads: CASTPSLAGVNEQFF. As DNA, the CDR3 is TGTGCCAGCACCCCCTCACTAGCGGGAGTTAATGAGCAGTTCTTC.

The chain uses TRBV12-3 or TRBV12-4 and TRBJ2-3; 10 bases line up with TRBD2. J was trimmed by 6 bases and V by 6 bases; bases with no gene match: 6. The length of the CDR3 is 14 residues. The CDR3 DNA reads TGTGCCAGCAGCTTCAGCGGGAGGGTGGATACGCAGTATTTT. It codes for CASSFSGRVDTQYF.

V and J are TRBV11-2 and TRBJ2-5; 8 nucleotides match TRBD2. There are 15 residues in the CDR3. With 5 bases clipped from V and 0 bases from J, the junction kept 5 bases outside the gene matches. Germline V gene lookup returns CDR1 SGHAT and CDR2 FQNNGV. The DNA for the CDR3 is TGTGCCAGCAGCGTCGTACTAGCGGACCAAGAGACCCAGTACTTC. It specifies CASSVVLADQETQYF.

Turning to this clonotype: The junction departs from germline at one end; a sequencing error may be responsible. J is TRBJ2-7 and V is TRBV11-2, with D possibly matching TRBD2 (6 bases). The CDR3 totals 13 residues. Germline values: CDR1 SGHAT, CDR2 FQNNGV. CDR3 DNA sequence: TGTGCCAGCAGCTTGGGGGACTCCTACAAGCAGTACTTC. Protein: CASSLGDSYKQYF.

The chain carries TRBV6-1 and TRBJ1-2, with 7 bases aligning to TRBD1. J lost 8 bases, V lost 2 bases, and 8 bases had no gene match. The CDR3 covers 14 residues. Germline CDR1 MNHNS, CDR2 SASEGT. CDR3 nucleotides: TGTGCCAGCAGTGAAATGGGCAGGGGGTACGGCTACACCTTC. This encodes CASSEMGRGYGYTF.

This clonotype was counted a few times. The chain is built from TRBV4-2 and TRBJ2-7; D is perhaps TRBD1 (6 bases). This CDR3 comprises 15 residues. The V and J ends lost 1 base and 4 bases respectively, with 14 bases between them. CDR1 and CDR2 from the germline V gene are LGHNA and YNFKEQ. CDR3 loop: CASSQGPGVMYEQYF. The CDR3 DNA reads as TGTGCCAGCAGCCAAGGACCAGGGGTAATGTACGAGCAGTACTTC.